This T cell receptor beta chain was found in a study of memory CD4+ T cells and cytomegalovirus serostatus. Study at large: This sample comes from healthy Belgian adults, 9 CMV seropositive, 24 seronegative. Study outcomes and limitations: CD4+ memory repertoires contained about 40% of the roughly 160 reported CMV TCRbeta sequences.

Single viable CD3+CD4+CD8-CD45RO+ cells were sorted as the memory CD4+ T cells. Comments on this clone: What it binds is unknown.

This CDR3 is built from 15 residues. The V gene's germline CDR1 is SGHNT and CDR2 YYREEE (reference sequence). Trimming cost V 0 bases and J 4 bases, with 13 bases left between them. How the authors handled the data: Out-of-frame sequences were removed, leaving 2 million to 2.5 million distinct TCRbeta sequences. Using immunoSEQ multiplex PCR, the repertoire was profiled, and TCRdb retains in-frame clones only, with some absent. The V and J calls and clone size come from that table; D and trimming were worked out from the DNA. The table includes 60,000 to 70,000 clones, 80% detected once. This chain connects TRBV5-4 to TRBJ2-5; D remains ambiguous. The sample was memory CD4+ T cells from blood. This TCR derives from an adult in good health and CMV-seronegative. Some clones in this sample may be carry-over from other donors' samples. The CDR3 bases are TGTGCCAGCAGCTTGGCGGCGGTTAAGGGAGAGACCCAGTACTTC. Translated, it gives CASSLAAVKGETQYF.